This is a list of T cell receptor beta chains from one sample in a study of monozygotic twins with cystic fibrosis. Libraries were prepared by immunoSEQ multiplex PCR; TCRdb keeps only in-frame clonotypes and omits some of them. The sample yields around 20,000 clones, under 95% seen once. The sequenced sample consisted of blood. All receptors come from a girl aged 2 to 10 with cystic fibrosis. Each CDR3 is given with its conserved first and last residue. Each record gives: clone size, J gene, D gene, V gene, CDR3 DNA, CDR3 protein. A D gene is named only where the DNA matches it firmly. The size entry is marked missing in some rows and otherwise reads once, few, many or a size class.

clone size: .
J gene: TRBJ2-5
D gene: .
V gene: TRBV7-9
CDR3 DNA: TGTGCCAGCAGCTCTTTCCTGACGGAACGAGAGACCCAGTACTTC
CDR3 protein: CASSSFLTERETQYF

clone size: few
J gene: TRBJ1-6
D gene: TRBD1
V gene: TRBV6-5
CDR3 DNA: TGTGCCAGCAGTCTGGGACAGCTTAATTCACCCCTCCACTTT
CDR3 protein: CASSLGQLNSPLHF

clone size: .
J gene: TRBJ2-5
D gene: .
V gene: TRBV7-6
CDR3 DNA: TGTGCCAGCAGCTTAAACCTCCTGGAGACCCAGTACTTC
CDR3 protein: CASSLNLLETQYF

clone size: .
J gene: TRBJ1-1
D gene: .
V gene: TRBV6-1
CDR3 DNA: TGTGCCAGCAGTGATTGGCCGAGGGAAGCTTTCTTT
CDR3 protein: CASSDWPREAFF

clone size: .
J gene: TRBJ1-1
D gene: TRBD1
V gene: TRBV5-1
CDR3 DNA: TGCGCCAGCAGCTTGGGGGGGACAGCCGGAGAAGCTTTCTTT
CDR3 protein: CASSLGGTAGEAFF

clone size: .
J gene: TRBJ2-1
D gene: .
V gene: TRBV12-5
CDR3 DNA: TGTGCTAGTGGTTTGGACTCACGCAATGAGCAGTTCTTC
CDR3 protein: CASGLDSRNEQFF

clone size: .
J gene: TRBJ1-4
D gene: TRBD1
V gene: TRBV6-1
CDR3 DNA: TGTGCCAGCAGTGAATACGTGGGACAGGGAGGCGAAAAACTGTTTTTT
CDR3 protein: CASSEYVGQGGEKLFF

clone size: once
J gene: TRBJ2-3
D gene: .
V gene: TRBV5-1
CDR3 DNA: TGCGCCAGCAGCTCGGGGACTCAGGGGGATACGCAGTATTTT
CDR3 protein: CASSSGTQGDTQYF

clone size: .
J gene: TRBJ2-1
D gene: TRBD2
V gene: TRBV7-9
CDR3 DNA: TGTGCCAGCAGCTTAGGTAGCGGGAGGGCCAGAGAGCAGTTCTTC
CDR3 protein: CASSLGSGRAREQFF

clone size: .
J gene: TRBJ2-2
D gene: TRBD2
V gene: TRBV25-1
CDR3 DNA: TGTGCCAGCAGTACTAGCGGGAGAAGCACCGGGGAGCTGTTTTTT
CDR3 protein: CASSTSGRSTGELFF

clone size: .
J gene: TRBJ2-1
D gene: TRBD2
V gene: TRBV7-2
CDR3 DNA: TGTGCCAGCAGCACACCGGGACTAGGGGGTCTTAGTTCCTACAATGAGCAGTTCTTC
CDR3 protein: CASSTPGLGGLSSYNEQFF

clone size: .
J gene: TRBJ1-1
D gene: .
V gene: TRBV28
CDR3 DNA: TGTGCCAGCAGACAGACAGCTGAAGCTTTCTTT
CDR3 protein: CASRQTAEAFF

clone size: .
J gene: TRBJ2-1
D gene: .
V gene: TRBV15
CDR3 DNA: TGTGCCACCAGCACCACGGGGCGGGCCTGGTACAATGAGCAGTTCTTC
CDR3 protein: CATSTTGRAWYNEQFF

clone size: .
J gene: TRBJ2-1
D gene: .
V gene: TRBV27
CDR3 DNA: TGTGCCAGCAGTTTAGGGCGGGGGCAGGTCTACAATGAGCAGTTCTTC
CDR3 protein: CASSLGRGQVYNEQFF

clone size: .
J gene: TRBJ1-1
D gene: .
V gene: TRBV7-9
CDR3 DNA: TGTGCCAGCAGCCCGGCCGGAGTACCCCCCTTT
CDR3 protein: CASSPAGVPPF

clone size: once
J gene: TRBJ1-1
D gene: .
V gene: TRBV7-9
CDR3 DNA: TGTGCCAGCAGCTTATTGGGTTCCACTGAAGCTTTCTTT
CDR3 protein: CASSLLGSTEAFF

clone size: few
J gene: TRBJ1-6
D gene: TRBD1
V gene: TRBV19
CDR3 DNA: TGTGCCAGTAGTACAGGACAGGGTTCACCCCTCCACTTT
CDR3 protein: CASSTGQGSPLHF

clone size: .
J gene: TRBJ2-5
D gene: TRBD2
V gene: TRBV4-3
CDR3 DNA: TGCGCCAGCAGCCAGACCGGGACTAGCGAGACCCAGTACTTC
CDR3 protein: CASSQTGTSETQYF

clone size: once
J gene: TRBJ2-2
D gene: .
V gene: TRBV5-4
CDR3 DNA: TGTGCCAGCAGCTTGGTGGGGGGGAACACCGGGGAGCTGTTTTTT
CDR3 protein: CASSLVGGNTGELFF

clone size: .
J gene: TRBJ2-3
D gene: .
V gene: TRBV7-2
CDR3 DNA: TGTGCCAGCAGCTTAGCTGGGGGAGATACGCAGTATTTT
CDR3 protein: CASSLAGGDTQYF

clone size: once
J gene: TRBJ2-7
D gene: .
V gene: TRBV30
CDR3 DNA: TGTGCCTGGAGTCGGGTCAGCTCCTACGAGCAGTACTTC
CDR3 protein: CAWSRVSSYEQYF

clone size: .
J gene: TRBJ2-7
D gene: .
V gene: TRBV7-6
CDR3 DNA: TGTGCCAGCAGCAAGATCGCCACACCTTCACAGGTGCCTACCTCCTACGAGCAGTACTTC
CDR3 protein: CASSKIATPSQVPTSYEQYF

clone size: .
J gene: TRBJ1-1
D gene: .
V gene: TRBV7-9
CDR3 DNA: TGTGCCAGCAGCTTAATGGCAGGCTACTCTACTGAAGCTTTCTTT
CDR3 protein: CASSLMAGYSTEAFF

clone size: .
J gene: TRBJ2-3
D gene: .
V gene: TRBV5-4
CDR3 DNA: TGTGCCAGCAGCTTCCCAGATACGCAGTATTTT
CDR3 protein: CASSFPDTQYF

clone size: .
J gene: TRBJ2-3
D gene: .
V gene: TRBV29-1
CDR3 DNA: TGCAGCGTTGGGCAGATCATAGATACGCAGTATTTT
CDR3 protein: CSVGQIIDTQYF

clone size: .
J gene: TRBJ2-3
D gene: .
V gene: TRBV20-1
CDR3 DNA: TGCAGTGCTAGTACTCGAGATACGCAGTATTTT
CDR3 protein: CSASTRDTQYF

clone size: .
J gene: TRBJ2-1
D gene: TRBD1
V gene: TRBV9
CDR3 DNA: TGTGCCAGCAGCGCCCGGGACAGGGGGCTCCTTGGATACAATGAGCAGTTCTTC
CDR3 protein: CASSARDRGLLGYNEQFF

clone size: .
J gene: TRBJ2-7
D gene: .
V gene: TRBV7-9
CDR3 DNA: TGTGCCAGCAGCATAACAGTCTACTCCTACGAGCAGTACTTC
CDR3 protein: CASSITVYSYEQYF

clone size: few
J gene: TRBJ1-2
D gene: .
V gene: TRBV29-1
CDR3 DNA: TGCAGCGTTGAAGACAGGGGCGGCTACACCTTC
CDR3 protein: CSVEDRGGYTF

clone size: .
J gene: TRBJ2-1
D gene: TRBD1
V gene: TRBV9
CDR3 DNA: TGTGCCAGCAGCGCCCAACGGGACAGGGGGCGCGGAAGTGAGCAGTTCTTC
CDR3 protein: CASSAQRDRGRGSEQFF

clone size: .
J gene: TRBJ2-7
D gene: .
V gene: TRBV7-8
CDR3 DNA: TGTGCCAGCAGCTTAGATGGGGTCTCCTACGAGCAGTACTTC
CDR3 protein: CASSLDGVSYEQYF

clone size: once
J gene: TRBJ1-6
D gene: TRBD1
V gene: TRBV6-1
CDR3 DNA: TGTGCCAGCAAGGGTCGGACAGGGGGAAATTCACCCCTCCACTTT
CDR3 protein: CASKGRTGGNSPLHF

clone size: .
J gene: TRBJ1-1
D gene: .
V gene: TRBV19
CDR3 DNA: TGTGCCAGTAGTTTACGACGGGTAGATACTGAAGCTTTCTTT
CDR3 protein: CASSLRRVDTEAFF

clone size: .
J gene: TRBJ2-7
D gene: .
V gene: TRBV4-3
CDR3 DNA: TGCGCCAGCAGCCAAGACGGTAGGGTTAATGGCGTGCAGTACTTC
CDR3 protein: CASSQDGRVNGVQYF

clone size: .
J gene: TRBJ1-2
D gene: .
V gene: TRBV19
CDR3 DNA: TGTGCCACCGACAGTGGTGCTAACTATGGCTACACCTTC
CDR3 protein: CATDSGANYGYTF

clone size: once
J gene: TRBJ2-7
D gene: TRBD2
V gene: TRBV5-8
CDR3 DNA: TGTGCCAGCAGCTTGGCCGGGACTAGCGGATTCTACGAGCAGTACTTC
CDR3 protein: CASSLAGTSGFYEQYF

clone size: .
J gene: TRBJ1-2
D gene: TRBD1
V gene: TRBV27
CDR3 DNA: TGTGCCAGCAGACGACAGGGGGCCAACTATGGCTACACCTTC
CDR3 protein: CASRRQGANYGYTF

clone size: once
J gene: TRBJ2-1
D gene: .
V gene: TRBV6-5
CDR3 DNA: TGTGCCAGCAGTTCCATGGACGGAGACAATGAGCAGTTCTTC
CDR3 protein: CASSSMDGDNEQFF

clone size: .
J gene: TRBJ2-5
D gene: TRBD2
V gene: TRBV30
CDR3 DNA: TGTGCCTGGAGTAGCGGACTAGCGGGAGTCCAAGAGACCCAGTACTTC
CDR3 protein: CAWSSGLAGVQETQYF

clone size: .
J gene: TRBJ1-5
D gene: .
V gene: TRBV4-1
CDR3 DNA: TGCGCCAGCAGCCAAGATAGGGATCAGCCCCAGCATTTT
CDR3 protein: CASSQDRDQPQHF

clone size: .
J gene: TRBJ1-2
D gene: TRBD1
V gene: TRBV7-9
CDR3 DNA: TGTGCCAGCAGCTTAGAAGACAGGGCGAGCTATGGCTACACCTTC
CDR3 protein: CASSLEDRASYGYTF